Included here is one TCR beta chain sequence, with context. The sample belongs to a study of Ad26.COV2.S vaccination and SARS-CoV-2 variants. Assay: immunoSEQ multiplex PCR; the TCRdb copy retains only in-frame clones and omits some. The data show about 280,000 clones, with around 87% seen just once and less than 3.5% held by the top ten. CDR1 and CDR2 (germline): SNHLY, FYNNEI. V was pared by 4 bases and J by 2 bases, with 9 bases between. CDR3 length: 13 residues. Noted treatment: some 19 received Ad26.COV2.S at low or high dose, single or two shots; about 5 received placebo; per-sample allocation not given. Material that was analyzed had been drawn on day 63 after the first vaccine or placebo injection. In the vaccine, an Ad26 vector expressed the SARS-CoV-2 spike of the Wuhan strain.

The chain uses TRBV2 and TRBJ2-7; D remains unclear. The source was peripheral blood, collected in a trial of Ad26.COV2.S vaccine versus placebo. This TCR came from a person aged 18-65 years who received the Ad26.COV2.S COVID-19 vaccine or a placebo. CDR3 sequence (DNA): TGTGCCAGCAGTGCTGGGTGGGCCTACGAGCAGTACTTC. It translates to CASSAGWAYEQYF. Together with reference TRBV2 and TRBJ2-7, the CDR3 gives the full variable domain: EPEVTQTPSHQVTQMGQEVILRCVPISNHLYFYWYRQILGQKVEFLVSFYNNEISEKSEIFDDQFSVERPDGSNFTLKIRSTKLEDSAMYFCASSAGWAYEQYFGPGTRLTVT.